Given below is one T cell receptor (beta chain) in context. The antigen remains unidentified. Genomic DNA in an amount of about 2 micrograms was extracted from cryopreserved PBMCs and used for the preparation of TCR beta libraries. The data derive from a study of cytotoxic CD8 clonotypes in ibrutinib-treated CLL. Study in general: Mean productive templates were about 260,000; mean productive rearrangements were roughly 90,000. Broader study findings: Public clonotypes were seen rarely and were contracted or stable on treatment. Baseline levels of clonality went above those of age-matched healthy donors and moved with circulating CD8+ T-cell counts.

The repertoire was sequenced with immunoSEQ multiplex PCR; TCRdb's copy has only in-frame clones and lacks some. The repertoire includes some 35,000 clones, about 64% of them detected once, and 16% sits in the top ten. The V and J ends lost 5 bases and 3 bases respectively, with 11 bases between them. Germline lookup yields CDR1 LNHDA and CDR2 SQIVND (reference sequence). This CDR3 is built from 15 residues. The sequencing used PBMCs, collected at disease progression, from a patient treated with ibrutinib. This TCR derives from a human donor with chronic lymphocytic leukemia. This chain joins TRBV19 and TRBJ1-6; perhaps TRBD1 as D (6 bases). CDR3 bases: TGTGCCAGTAGTCCGGGACAAATCTATAATTCACCCCTCCACTTT. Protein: CASSPGQIYNSPLHF.